This T cell receptor (beta chain) comes out of a study of shared clonotypes between healthy human individuals (TCRdb year 2020). For the study in its entirety: The cohort included three men and a couple of women between 18 and 49 years of age. To increase sequencing depth and limit assay-specific biases, different laboratories used diverse techniques to prepare libraries and sequence TCR repertoires. For each donor, CD4 naive and CD4 memory were each given three plates, CD8 naive was given two plates, and CD8 memory was given one plate. Per donor, leukapheresis produced somewhere between about 0.94 and 9 billion PBMCs. The study deeply sequenced blood TCR repertoires of about 5 healthy adults to estimate repertoire size and the extent of clonotype sharing between individuals. Beyond this particular receptor, the publication reports: Based on pairwise subsampling, the degree of clonotype sharing among donors was expected to be affected by sequencing depth. Sampling was restricted to blood, and TCR repertoires in tissue are likely to differ from TCR repertoires in blood. Rarefaction of sorted-subset datasets indicated incomplete sequencing despite the large sequencing depth. Sharing across several donors was observed for approximately 5% of naive CD4, over 3% of naive CD8, 2.3% of memory CD4, and roughly 0.4% of memory CD8 clonotypes. The genetic and exposure-history diversity represented was limited by the small number of donors. Compared with non-shared clonotypes, the clonotypes found in all four sorted-subset donors had higher generation probabilities. Larger estimated clonotype richness was generally found for naive subsets than for memory subsets.

The donors were healthy, HIV-negative adults who had no recently reported acute infections or vaccinations. Only Caucasian adults living in Nashville, Tennessee, USA were represented among the donors. Magnetic negative selection was used to enrich CD4+ T cells, after which naive cells were positively selected on CD45RA and the negative fraction became the memory subset. After blood collection by leukapheresis, PBMCs were isolated using Ficoll-Histopaque density gradient centrifugation and then cryopreserved in the vapor phase of liquid nitrogen. Purity and quantity of every magnetically sorted T cell population were checked by analytical flow cytometry. Genomic DNA was isolated from each sorted fraction and quantified by UV absorbance on a Nanodrop 2000c. TCR CDR3 regions were amplified from genomic DNA by multiplex PCR using the deep immunoSEQ assay. Extracted genomic DNA from each cell subset was spread evenly across all wells of several immunoSEQ 96-well plates, with each plate serving as a replicate. Each replicate PCR for sorted subsets received approximately 200 ng genomic DNA, equal to about 30,000 T cell genomes. Purified libraries were measured with a Qubit 3.0 fluorometer, size-checked on a Bioanalyzer 2100, and measured again with the KAPA Library Quantification kit. A separate single-read 150-cycle Illumina NextSeq 550 flow cell was used to sequence each immunoSEQ 96-well plate. Concerning the study's data processing: Because the immunoSEQ output held only junctional sequences and lacked quality scores, the filtering could not match the filtering applied to full-length reads. Sequences were annotated with PyIR, a Python wrapper for IgBLAST v1.9, using IMGT germline references to assign V/J genes and CDR3. Reads were removed for weak V/J assignments (E-value above 1e-6), missing CDR3, stop codons, out-of-frame junctions, or ambiguous translated residues. A V3J clonotype was defined by an identical inferred V gene, J gene, and CDR3 amino acid sequence. Percentage overlap between repertoires was computed as shared unique clonotypes divided by the size of the smaller repertoire. RTK rarefaction, the Chao1 estimator, and Recon v2.1 estimates of unobserved clonotypes were used to assess repertoire richness. OLGA was used to compute generation probabilities for all TCRbeta clonotypes that the gDNA method yielded from a handful of donors. TCRdb provides this immuneACCESS table in a form limited to in-frame rearrangements. Some clones are lacking; in checked studies, under half of them reflect an unresolved V gene, and why the rest are absent is not known. The V and J calls and clone size were taken over from that table, and D and trimming were inferred from the DNA. The sample table holds 2 million to 2.5 million clones, of which around 95% were seen once. Of the sample, approximately 0.13% falls within the top ten clones.

Notes on this clone: This clone's antigen is unknown. Per-nucleotide qualities are absent, and no much larger clonotype sits a single base away.

The CDR3, from cysteine to phenylalanine, totals 13 residues. CDR3 DNA is the only sequence kept; it has 39 bases, read in frame from the first base. Deletion took 0 bases off V and 5 bases off J, with a span of 9 bases between the germline ends. The germline V gene encodes CDR1 SGHRS and CDR2 YFSETQ. Recombination connected TRBV5-1 to TRBJ2-7; the best D guess is TRBD2, with 5 bases matching. The origin of this receptor is a man younger than 35 in good health. What was sequenced was naive CD4+ T cells sorted from blood. The intended sense of this specimen's cell subset or site label: CD45RA+ positively selected. The sequence in DNA is TGCGCCAGCAGCTTGGGATGGGGAGACGAGCAGTACTTC. It translates as CASSLGWGDEQYF.